This T cell receptor beta chain came from a study of blood T cell repertoires in COVID-19. In germline, CDR1 is LGHDT, CDR2 YNNKEL (reference sequence). The V segment lost 5 bases and the J segment 2 bases; nucleotides outside the gene matches: 7. The CDR3 contains 17 residues. Data came from immunoSEQ multiplex PCR; TCRdb stores just in-frame clones and leaves some out. Among fewer than 200,000 clones listed, under 90% were seen once. Input material: PBMCs or T cells enriched from blood (not recorded which). The receptor was isolated from a man aged 50-60 years who had recovered from COVID-19. The chain employs TRBV3-1 (or the pseudogene TRBV3-2) and TRBJ2-3; 13 bases agree with TRBD2. The CDR3 coding sequence is TGTGCCAGCAGCTCCTGGACTAGCGGGGGACTCACAGATACGCAGTATTTT. It is translated as CASSSWTSGGLTDTQYF.